These 16 T cell receptor beta chains originate from one sample sequenced in a study of blood T cells in healthy people across ages. Using a J-beta primer mix together with a sample-barcoded 5' primer, a second PCR was run for about 6 to 12 cycles. In TCRdb, the 5' RACE reads were re-called with MiXCR into one record per CDR3 protein. This table holds approximately 900,000 distinct CDR3 sequences, under 50% found once. Specimen: blood. These receptors originate from a man in his thirties or forties in good health.

The chain recombines TRBV20-1 with TRBJ2-7; D uncertain. V was clipped by 5 bases and J by 3 bases, with 14 bases between them. Per the germline V gene, CDR1 is DFQATT and CDR2 is SNEGSKA (reference sequence). The CDR3 is 13 amino acids. The CDR3 protein is CSAAPDTFYEQYF. The CDR3, as DNA: TGCAGTGCTGCTCCAGACACCTTCTACGAGCAGTACTTC.

The chain is built from TRBV2 and TRBJ2-5; possibly TRBD1 for D (5 bases). The germline gives CDR1 SNHLY, CDR2 FYNNEI. The CDR3 covers 15 residues. Trimming pared 1 base from V and 3 bases from J, leaving 12 bases between. CDR3 sequence: CASSEGARAEETQYF. Written as DNA, the CDR3 is TGTGCCAGCAGTGAAGGAGCCAGGGCCGAAGAGACCCAGTACTTC.

The V call is TRBV9, the J call TRBJ1-2; 7 nucleotides line up with TRBD1. V trimming: 3 bases; J trimming: 4 bases; junction bases outside the gene matches: 12. CDR1 is SGDLS and CDR2 is YYNGEE in the germline V gene. This CDR3 contains 16 residues. Here the CDR3 DNA reads TGTGCCAGCAGCGCTCCTGGGGGACAGACTTTCTATGGCTACACCTTC. It is translated as CASSAPGGQTFYGYTF. Drawing the rest from reference TRBV9 and TRBJ1-2, the complete variable domain is DSGVTQTPKHLITATGQRVTLRCSPRSGDLSVYWYQQSLDQGLQFLIQYYNGEERAKGNILERFSAQQFPDLHSELNLSSLELGDSALYFCASSAPGGQTFYGYTFGSGTRLTVV.

V is TRBV20-1 and J is TRBJ1-1, with D uncertain. Germline V gene data show CDR1 as DFQATT and CDR2 as SNEGSKA (reference sequence). V was pared by 2 bases and J by 1 base, with 17 bases between. CDR3 length equals 16 residues. In DNA form, the CDR3 reads TGCAGTGCTAGAAGAACTATGTGGGAGACGAACACTGAAGCTTTCTTT. The encoded protein is CSARRTMWETNTEAFF.

V usage is TRBV3-1 and J usage is TRBJ1-1; a weak D match, TRBD1 (5 bases). V shed 4 bases and J shed 7 bases, with 10 bases lying between them. The CDR3 extends over 12 amino acids. CDR1 is LGHDT and CDR2 is YNNKEL in the germline V gene (reference sequence). Here the CDR3 DNA reads TGTGCCAGCAGCCGGGGACCCAATGAAGCTTTCTTT. Its translation is CASSRGPNEAFF.

This clonotype was seen a single time. This sequence joins TRBV29-1 and TRBJ1-2, with no clear D. The CDR3 has 14 amino acids. V was shortened by 3 bases and J by 6 bases, with 17 bases between the two germline ends. Germline V gives CDR1 SQVTM, CDR2 ANQGSEA. The CDR3 spells CSVDGPSFGDGYTF. CDR3 nucleotide sequence: TGCAGCGTTGACGGCCCCAGCTTCGGGGATGGCTACACCTTC.

The CDR3, as DNA: TGTGCCAGCAGCTTAGGGGGACAGCACCAAGAGACCCAGTACTTC. Its translation: CASSLGGQHQETQYF. The chain recombines TRBV11-3 with TRBJ2-5; 7 bases are shared with TRBD1. V was pared by 1 base and J by 0 bases, with 2 bases of the junction left unmatched. The CDR3 is 15 amino acids. Germline V gives CDR1 SGHNT, CDR2 YENEEA.

This rearrangement joins TRBV11-2 to TRBJ2-3; 9 bases line up with TRBD1. This CDR3 is built from 16 residues. Germline CDR1 reads SGHAT; CDR2 reads FQNNGV. The V segment lost 4 bases and the J segment 4 bases; nucleotides outside the gene matches: 9. The DNA of the CDR3 is TGTGCCAGCAGCTCGTGGACAGGGGATTCCCCAGATACGCAGTATTTT. As protein: CASSSWTGDSPDTQYF.

There are a few counts of this clonotype. This sequence joins TRBV7-3 and TRBJ2-1, with D tentatively TRBD2 (6 bases). The CDR3 covers 13 residues. The germline gives CDR1 SGHTA, CDR2 FQGTGA. Trimming shortened V by 5 bases and J by 8 bases, and 13 bases separated the two germline ends. The DNA for the CDR3 is TGTGCCAGCAGCCGTCAGGGAGGCGATGAGCAGTTCTTC. Translated: CASSRQGGDEQFF.

The rearrangement links TRBV13 to TRBJ2-7; TRBD2 agrees at 12 bases. The CDR3 sequence is 18 residues long. The ends lost 4 bases at V and 2 bases at J; junction bases unmatched: 12. Germline V gene data show CDR1 as PRHDT and CDR2 as FYEKMQ (reference sequence). CDR3 nucleotide sequence: TGTGCCAGCAGCTCGTGGACTAGCGGGGCCCACTTACCCTACGAGCAGTACTTC. Protein sequence: CASSSWTSGAHLPYEQYF.

The chain employs TRBV29-1 and TRBJ1-2; D remains unclear. The CDR3 sequence is 15 residues long. Between the trimmed V and J ends, which lost 3 bases and 4 bases, there was a span of 18 bases. Germline V lookup: CDR1 SQVTM, CDR2 ANQGSEA. The CDR3 region is CSVDEGTKTPYGYTF. CDR3 coding DNA: TGCAGCGTTGATGAGGGTACTAAAACCCCCTATGGCTACACCTTC.

This clonotype was detected a few times. V gene TRBV28 combines with J gene TRBJ2-7; D not resolved. Looked up from germline, CDR1 is MDHEN and CDR2 is SYDVKM. The CDR3 has 15 amino acids. With 5 bases removed from V and 2 bases from J, the gap between germline ends came to 16 bases. The CDR3 loop reads CASSPVDQMAYEQYF. In DNA form, the CDR3 reads TGTGCCAGCAGTCCGGTTGATCAAATGGCCTACGAGCAGTACTTC.

This clonotype was observed a handful of times. The genes are TRBV4-1 and TRBJ1-2; D is unclear. V was cut by 0 bases and J by 8 bases, with 10 bases left in between. The germline CDR1 and CDR2 sequences are MGHRA and YSYEKL. The CDR3 is 13 amino acids. The CDR3 bases are TGCGCCAGCAGCCAAGAACAAGGGAACGGCTACACCTTC. Amino acids: CASSQEQGNGYTF.

This sequence joins TRBV28 and TRBJ2-6; D remains ambiguous. This CDR3 has 11 residues. CDR1 is MDHEN, CDR2 SYDVKM, per germline. V was trimmed by 10 bases and J by 9 bases, leaving 10 bases between them. The CDR3, as DNA: TGTGCCACCGGGCCTGACAACGTCCTGACTTTC. This encodes CATGPDNVLTF. Supplemented by reference TRBV28 and TRBJ2-6, the full variable domain reads DVKVTQSSRYLVKRTGEKVFLECVQDMDHENMFWYRQDPGLGLRLIYFSYDVKMKEKGDIPEGYSVSREKKERFSLILESASTNQTSMYLCATGPDNVLTFGAGSRLTVL.

In DNA, the CDR3 is TGTGCTAGTGGTTGGAGTCTAGCGGGGGGGCCAAATGAGCAGTTCTTC. The encoded protein is CASGWSLAGGPNEQFF. The rearrangement links TRBV12-5 to TRBJ2-1; 12 positions match TRBD2. CDR3 length: 16 residues. Germline CDR1 LGHNT, CDR2 FRNRAP. Trimming at V came to 4 bases and at J to 7 bases, leaving 8 bases not matched to a gene.

This clonotype showed up many times. In nucleotides, the CDR3 is TGCGCCAGCAGCCCGAACCGAAGTAAACGGGCCTACGAGCAGTACTTC. Protein: CASSPNRSKRAYEQYF. V and J are TRBV4-3 and TRBJ2-7, with D uncertain. V dropped 4 bases and J dropped 2 bases, with 18 bases sitting between them. Germline-derived CDR1 and CDR2 are LGHNA and YSLEER. The CDR3 contains 16 residues.